What follows is one T cell receptor beta chain and its context. The target of this receptor is not known. No much larger clone exists at a distance of one base, and base qualities are not known. The sample belongs to a study of siplizumab effects on memory and regulatory T cells (dated by TCRdb to 2018 to 2020). About the full investigation: The study examined how the anti-CD2 antibody siplizumab affects alloreactive T-cell subsets in allogeneic mixed lymphocyte reactions built from human PBMCs.

Study-wide findings and limitations: No functional confirmation was obtained for the suppressive function of proliferating Tregs from siplizumab cultures. Siplizumab significantly reduced the cumulative frequency of alloreactive sequences traceable to unstimulated CD4+ memory T cells. Sequences below about 10^-5 frequency were poorly captured, so only a minor fraction of alloreactive clones could be mapped to unstimulated subsets. For roughly 75-96% of proliferating CD4+ or CD8+ clones, no naive or memory phenotype could be assigned. Unstimulated naive T cells appeared more diverse than memory T cells, and naive cells seemed to contribute substantially to the alloresponse. In reactions with siplizumab, an average of about 69% of mappable alloreactive CD4+ clones were Treg-derived, compared with 25% to 30% in control reactions.

The library was produced with the immunoSEQ multiplex PCR assay. The deep sequencing platform assayed about 91,000 TCR templates per sample. Genomic DNA extracted from sorted T cells was used for TCRbeta CDR3 sequencing. The paper's processing steps were these. The R programming language was used for the clonal analysis of the TCRbeta CDR3 data. Alloreactive CD4+ and CD8+ clones were defined by comparing unstimulated samples with post-reaction CFSE-low samples. Regulatory or non-regulatory origin of alloreactive CD4+ clones was assigned by matching sequences to the sorted unstimulated Treg and non-Treg repertoires. Here the immuneACCESS table is served through TCRdb, limited to in-frame sequences with V and J called. Missing clones are a known gap in these copies; in checked studies unresolved V genes cover under half, and the rest lacks a known reason. The V and J calls and clone size come from that table; D and trimming were worked out from the DNA. The sample data list 50,000 to 60,000 clones, and roughly 87% of these were observed just once. Around 0.3% of the sample lies in the top ten.

From cysteine to phenylalanine, the CDR3 is 15 amino acids long. Left in the record is the CDR3 DNA by itself, 45 bases read in frame from the first base. Compared with germline, V lacks 5 bases and J lacks 2 bases; bases without a gene match: 7. The germline V gene (reference sequence) gives CDR1 as LNHDA and CDR2 as SQIVND. In addition, sequencing in three donor pairs included unstimulated CD8+ effector memory subsets alongside CD4+ naive, CD8+ naive, CD8+ TEMRA and CD4+ memory subsets. Sorted unstimulated T cells, along with proliferating T cells recovered from mixed lymphocyte reactions, underwent TCRbeta CDR3 sequencing. Fresh whole blood from nine to ten HLA-typed healthy donors was used as the source from which PBMCs were isolated.

Sequenced material: naive CD8+ T cells sorted from blood. What the cell subset or site label conveys for this sample: unstimulated naive T cells. The chain is encoded by TRBV19 joined to TRBJ2-7, and TRBD1 matches 9 of the central bases. The sequence derives from a human donor in good health. The CDR3 here reads CASSQQGARTYEQYF. The nucleotide sequence reads as follows: TGTGCCAGTAGTCAACAGGGGGCGAGGACCTACGAGCAGTACTTC.